This section outlines one TCR beta chain sequence together with its context. The antigen is undetermined. A much larger clone lies one base from this, so it may be a read error. A second PCR, run for about 7 to 12 cycles, used a sample-barcoded 5' primer plus a J-beta primer mix. Every single cDNA molecule received a tag from a template-switch adaptor with 12 random nucleotides. MiXCR, run by TCRdb on the 5' RACE reads, gives a single entry per CDR3 protein. The top ten clones hold about 20% of a sample with about 730,000 distinct CDR3 sequences, approximately 39% of them seen once. The data originate from a study of blood T cells in healthy people across ages. Study-level findings and limits: Bulk PBMC profiling left naive and antigen-experienced comparisons inconclusive.

Each sample yielded at least 6.5 million isolated PBMCs. The germline V gene encodes CDR1 MDHEN and CDR2 SYDVKM. The CDR3 has 15 amino acids. Trimming stripped 5 bases from V and 1 base from J, with 15 bases between. This receptor was obtained from a woman aged 55-70 years in good health. Sequenced input: blood. V is TRBV28 and J is TRBJ2-7; D is undetermined. The CDR3 protein is CASSPQQPRSYEQYF. The CDR3 nucleotides are TGTGCCAGCAGTCCCCAACAGCCCAGGTCCTACGAGCAGTACTTC.